These T cell receptor beta chains were read from a single sample in a study of CD8 T cells in Susac syndrome. TCRdb re-analysed the immunoSEQ multiplex PCR reads in MiXCR, keeping a single row per CDR3 protein. Of over 100,000 distinct CDR3 sequences in the sample, roughly 95% were seen once. Input material: CD4+ T cells from PBMCs. All receptors derive from a human donor in good health. Each CDR3 is given with its conserved first and last residue. Each record gives: CDR3 DNA, CDR3 protein, D gene, clone size, J gene, V gene. A D gene is named only where the DNA matches it firmly. Clone size, where shown, is once, few, many, or a class for clones that have expanded.

DNA: TGTGCCAGCAGCCCCAGGGGGTGGAACACCGGGGAGCTGTTTTTT
CDR3: CASSPRGWNTGELFF
D: TRBD1
size: .
J: TRBJ2-2
V: TRBV27

DNA: TGTGCCAGCAGCTCTTATAGCGGGGGAGCTACCGGGGAGCTGTTTTTT
CDR3: CASSSYSGGATGELFF
D: TRBD2
size: .
J: TRBJ2-2
V: TRBV7-3

DNA: TGTGCCAGCAGTGGGGTCTATAGCAATCAGCCCCAGCATTTT
CDR3: CASSGVYSNQPQHF
D: .
size: .
J: TRBJ1-5
V: TRBV2

DNA: TGTGCCAGCAGCTTAGTCCCTGGCAGGGAAGAGACCCAGTACTTC
CDR3: CASSLVPGREETQYF
D: .
size: .
J: TRBJ2-5
V: TRBV7-9

DNA: TGTGCCAGCAGCTTGAATGGGGGATGGCAGGAGCAGTTCTTC
CDR3: CASSLNGGWQEQFF
D: .
size: .
J: TRBJ2-1
V: TRBV5-8

DNA: TGTGCCAGCACCTCTAGCTCCGAGCGCGCAGATACGCAGTATTTT
CDR3: CASTSSSERADTQYF
D: .
size: .
J: TRBJ2-3
V: TRBV2

DNA: TGTGCCAGCAGCCTGGACAGGGGAGAAGAGCAGTACTTC
CDR3: CASSLDRGEEQYF
D: TRBD1
size: .
J: TRBJ2-7
V: TRBV7-9

DNA: TGTGCCAGCAGCGTAGAGGGATCGGCCAAAAACATTCAGTACTTC
CDR3: CASSVEGSAKNIQYF
D: .
size: .
J: TRBJ2-4
V: TRBV9

DNA: TGTGCCAGCAGCGTAGCGACGGAGGAGGGGCGTTCCTACAATGAGCAGTTCTTC
CDR3: CASSVATEEGRSYNEQFF
D: .
size: once
J: TRBJ2-1
V: TRBV9

DNA: TGTGCCAGCAGCCGATTCTCGGCTGATGAGCAGTTCTTC
CDR3: CASSRFSADEQFF
D: .
size: .
J: TRBJ2-1
V: TRBV7-6

DNA: TGTGCCAGCAGCTTGGGCGGGACAGGGGGTGCCACAGATACGCAGTATTTT
CDR3: CASSLGGTGGATDTQYF
D: TRBD1
size: .
J: TRBJ2-3
V: TRBV7-2

DNA: TGCAGCGCATTAGGGGACAGAGCCTACGAGCAGTACTTC
CDR3: CSALGDRAYEQYF
D: TRBD1
size: .
J: TRBJ2-7
V: TRBV29-1

DNA: TGTGCCAGCAGCCAAGGGGGGGGCTCCTACGAGCAGTACTTC
CDR3: CASSQGGGSYEQYF
D: TRBD2
size: .
J: TRBJ2-7
V: TRBV3-1

DNA: TGTGCCAGCAGTTCAACCTTGGACAGGGACAACGAGCAGTACTTC
CDR3: CASSSTLDRDNEQYF
D: TRBD1
size: .
J: TRBJ2-7
V: TRBV6-2/TRBV6-3

DNA: TGTGCCAGCAGCCGTTCGGACAGGCTGTTTTTT
CDR3: CASSRSDRLFF
D: TRBD1
size: .
J: TRBJ1-4
V: TRBV3-1

DNA: TGCAGCGTTGTCAGCGGGAGGGACTCCTACAATGAGCAGTTCTTC
CDR3: CSVVSGRDSYNEQFF
D: TRBD2
size: .
J: TRBJ2-1
V: TRBV29-1

DNA: TGCAGCGTTGCCTCGGGTGGTTCCAAAAACATTCAGTACTTC
CDR3: CSVASGGSKNIQYF
D: .
size: .
J: TRBJ2-4
V: TRBV29-1

DNA: TGTGCCAGCAGCTTAGAGGTCGGAAGGAGGCCCCAGCATTTT
CDR3: CASSLEVGRRPQHF
D: .
size: .
J: TRBJ1-5
V: TRBV7-2

DNA: TGTGCCAGTAGTATAGATGGCAGAAGAAACACCGGGGAGCTGTTTTTT
CDR3: CASSIDGRRNTGELFF
D: .
size: .
J: TRBJ2-2
V: TRBV19

DNA: TGTGCCAGCAGCTCCTTCAGAGTTTCCTACGAGCAGTACTTC
CDR3: CASSSFRVSYEQYF
D: .
size: .
J: TRBJ2-7
V: TRBV3-1

DNA: TGTGCCAGCAGCCAAGATTCGGTCGCTGGGGCCAACGTCCTGACTTTC
CDR3: CASSQDSVAGANVLTF
D: .
size: .
J: TRBJ2-6
V: TRBV3-1

DNA: TGTGCCAGCTCACCTTCAGGCGCAGGGGGATCCTACGAGCAGTACTTC
CDR3: CASSPSGAGGSYEQYF
D: TRBD1
size: .
J: TRBJ2-7
V: TRBV18

DNA: TGTGCCAGCAGTGCCCTGCAGGGGAGTGAAAAACTGTTTTTT
CDR3: CASSALQGSEKLFF
D: .
size: .
J: TRBJ1-4
V: TRBV25-1

DNA: TGTGCCAGCAGCCTGATCTACGAGCAGTACTTC
CDR3: CASSLIYEQYF
D: .
size: .
J: TRBJ2-7
V: TRBV6-6